The 22 T cell receptor beta chains below come from one sample, sequenced in a study of T cell repertoires in cytomegalovirus infection (dated by TCRdb to the late 2010s). The instrument given in TCRdb is Illumina HiSeq 1500. TCRdb ran its own pipeline on the public reads, namely fastp trimming at Q25 and MiXCR clone calling, and kept in-frame beta chains. When rows share a CDR3 protein, they turn into one entry using the most common DNA and genes. The sample table contains approximately 160,000 distinct CDR3 sequences; only one count was recorded for approximately 17% of them. Roughly a sixth of the sample rests with the top ten. The material sequenced was CD8+ T cells from PBMCs. These TCRs come from a human donor in good health (CMV status not recorded). Some clones in this sample may be carry-over from other donors' samples.

V usage is TRBV9 and J usage is TRBJ2-1, with TRBD2 identical over 8 bases. This CDR3 is built from 15 residues. V was pared by 0 bases and J by 6 bases, with 5 bases of the junction left unmatched. CDR1 is SGDLS, CDR2 YYNGEE, per germline. CDR3 region: CASSVARGGVNEQFF. Here the CDR3 DNA reads TGTGCCAGCAGCGTAGCTCGGGGGGGAGTCAATGAGCAGTTCTTC.

V usage is TRBV28 and J usage is TRBJ1-5; D gene unclear. This CDR3 is built from 14 residues. The germline CDR1 and CDR2 sequences are MDHEN and SYDVKM. V dropped 2 bases and J dropped 3 bases, with 8 bases sitting between them. The CDR3 is CASSLRANNQPQHF. In DNA form, the CDR3 reads TGTGCCAGCAGTTTAAGAGCTAACAATCAGCCCCAGCATTTT.

This chain uses TRBV7-2 with TRBJ1-3; unclear D gene. The CDR3 loop spans 17 amino acids. Germline loops: CDR1 SGHTA, CDR2 FQGNSA. The V end was cut by 1 base, the J end by 0 bases, with 13 bases between. CDR3 sequence (DNA): TGTGCCAGCAGCTTAGACCCGGCCGTCAGCTCTGGAAACACCATATATTTT. This translates into CASSLDPAVSSGNTIYF.

The chain recombines TRBV7-9 with TRBJ1-1, with D possibly being TRBD1 (5 bases). The CDR3 length is 13 residues. The V end lost 1 base, the J end lost 6 bases, and 9 bases lay between the germline ends. Germline loops: CDR1 SEHNR, CDR2 FQNEAQ (reference sequence). The CDR3 loop reads CASSLVGAAEAFF. The DNA for the CDR3 is TGTGCCAGCAGCTTAGTAGGGGCGGCTGAAGCTTTCTTT.

This clonotype was seen a handful of times. This chain links TRBV7-2 with TRBJ2-7; 15 bases match TRBD2. With V trimmed by 10 bases and J by 4 bases, 2 bases remained unmatched. The germline CDR1 and CDR2 sequences are SGHTA and FQGNSA. The length of the CDR3 is 13 residues. The CDR3 DNA reads as TGTGCCACAGGGACTAGCGGGGGGTACGAGCAGTACTTC. Its translation is CATGTSGGYEQYF. Together with reference TRBV7-2 and TRBJ2-7, the CDR3 gives the full variable domain: GAGVSQSPSNKVTEKGKDVELRCDPISGHTALYWYRQSLGQGLEFLIYFQGNSAPDKSGLPSDRFSAERTGGSVSTLTIQRTQQEDSAVYLCATGTSGGYEQYFGPGTRLTVT.

This chain links TRBV7-2 with TRBJ2-7, with a weak D call TRBD2 (7 bases). The CDR3 runs 16 residues. V gave up 5 bases and J gave up 1 base, with 18 bases separating them. Germline CDR1 and CDR2: SGHTA and FQGNSA. DNA for the CDR3: TGTGCCAGCAGCCCCTCGGGGAGGGGGGGTTCCTACGAGCAGTACTTC. Its protein product is CASSPSGRGGSYEQYF. The full variable domain, rest sourced from reference TRBV7-2 and TRBJ2-7, is GAGVSQSPSNKVTEKGKDVELRCDPISGHTALYWYRQSLGQGLEFLIYFQGNSAPDKSGLPSDRFSAERTGGSVSTLTIQRTQQEDSAVYLCASSPSGRGGSYEQYFGPGTRLTVT.

This clonotype has more than one count but fewer than ten. The chain has TRBV14 and TRBJ1-2, with D maybe TRBD1 (5 bases). V dropped 4 bases and J dropped 6 bases, with 18 bases sitting between them. The CDR3 is 15 residues long. Germline assignment: CDR1 SGHDN and CDR2 FVKESK. The CDR3, as DNA: TGTGCCAGCAGCCCGGATTACACAGGTCGCGATGGCTACACCTTC. This sequence encodes CASSPDYTGRDGYTF. Full variable domain (remainder filled in from reference TRBV14 and TRBJ1-2): EAGVTQFPSHSVIEKGQTVTLRCDPISGHDNLYWYRRVMGKEIKFLLHFVKESKQDESGMPNNRFLAERTGGTYSTLKVQPAELEDSGVYFCASSPDYTGRDGYTFGSGTRLTVV.

This clonotype was found many times. The chain links TRBV7-2 to TRBJ1-5; D perhaps matches TRBD1 (5 bases). Trimming pared 5 bases from V and 11 bases from J, leaving 22 bases between. The germline gives CDR1 SGHTA, CDR2 FQGNSA. This CDR3 contains 15 residues. This chain's CDR3 is CASSPFRDGGLAQHF. CDR3 nucleotides: TGTGCCAGCAGCCCCTTCCGGGACGGAGGCTTAGCCCAGCATTTT.

This clonotype has more than one count but fewer than ten. The V and J genes are TRBV7-2 and TRBJ2-7, with D possibly called TRBD1 or TRBD2 (7 bases each). CDR3 size: 15 residues. The germline gives CDR1 SGHTA, CDR2 FQGNSA. The V end was cut by 2 bases, the J end by 2 bases, with 13 bases between. Here the CDR3 reads CASSLTQGGPYEQYF. The CDR3 DNA sequence: TGTGCCAGCAGCTTAACCCAGGGGGGGCCCTACGAGCAGTACTTC.

Only a few counts were recorded for this clonotype. The chain links TRBV6-2 or TRBV6-3 to TRBJ2-1, with D perhaps matching TRBD2 (6 bases). Germline V lookup: CDR1 MNHEY, CDR2 SVGEGT. This CDR3 is built from 16 residues. V shed 7 bases and J shed 4 bases, with 20 bases lying between them. The CDR3 loop is CASNTPLAEPYNEQFF. The DNA for the CDR3 is TGTGCCAGCAACACGCCCTTAGCGGAGCCTTACAATGAGCAGTTCTTC.

The chain couples TRBV29-1 to TRBJ2-3; a possible D gene is TRBD2 (5 bases). The CDR3 sequence is 14 residues long. Trimming removed 8 bases at V and 0 bases at J, with 15 bases between. Germline CDR1 and CDR2: SQVTM and ANQGSEA. The CDR3 DNA reads TGCAGCACCCTCGGAGGCGGGAGCACAGATACGCAGTATTTT. It codes for CSTLGGGSTDTQYF.

The chain's CDR3 is CASGLTTGSYNEQFF. The CDR3 DNA sequence: TGTGCCAGCGGACTTACAACGGGCTCCTACAATGAGCAGTTCTTC. The chain recombines TRBV28 with TRBJ2-1; maybe TRBD2 (5 bases). The CDR3 is 15 amino acids. Deletions cut 8 bases from V and 0 bases from J, with 14 bases between. CDR1 and CDR2 from the germline V gene are MDHEN and SYDVKM.

This clonotype has a handful of counts. The V call is TRBV7-6, the J call TRBJ2-1; D may be TRBD2 (6 bases). V shed 5 bases and J shed 8 bases, with 16 bases lying between them. CDR1 and CDR2 from the germline V gene are SGHVS and FNYEAQ. The CDR3 length is 14 residues. The CDR3 protein is CASSLGLPSDEQFF. CDR3 sequence (DNA): TGTGCCAGCAGCCTCGGACTACCTAGCGATGAGCAGTTCTTC.

This chain links TRBV11-2 with TRBJ2-2; D is possibly TRBD2 (6 bases). The CDR3 length is 15 residues. Trimming left V 1 base short and J 4 bases short, with 10 bases between. Germline loops: CDR1 SGHAT, CDR2 FQNNGV. CDR3 region: CASSLAGVGTGELFF. The DNA of the CDR3 is TGTGCCAGCAGCTTAGCGGGAGTGGGCACCGGGGAGCTGTTTTTT.

This clonotype occurred a few times. This chain links TRBV7-8 with TRBJ2-1, with D possibly matching TRBD2 (5 bases). Germline values: CDR1 SGHVS, CDR2 FQNEAQ. The CDR3 runs 17 residues. Trimming cost V 7 bases and J 0 bases, with 19 bases left between them. CDR3 nucleotide sequence: TGTGCCAGCATCGATAGAGAGGGCAGAAGCTCCTACAATGAGCAGTTCTTC. Translating it yields CASIDREGRSSYNEQFF.

In its sample, this clonotype was seen a few times. The chain employs TRBV7-6 and TRBJ2-1; 10 positions agree with TRBD1. Germline V CDR1 and CDR2: SGHVS, FNYEAQ. V lost 4 bases to trimming and J lost 8 bases; unmatched junction nucleotides: 2. The CDR3 consists of 13 residues. The CDR3 protein is CASSSTGGHEQFF. In nucleotides, the CDR3 is TGTGCCAGCAGCTCGACAGGGGGCCATGAGCAGTTCTTC.

The chain couples TRBV29-1 to TRBJ2-5; D is possibly TRBD2 (5 bases). The CDR3 sequence is 10 residues long. Germline-derived CDR1 and CDR2 are SQVTM and ANQGSEA. Trimming stripped 4 bases from V and 10 bases from J, with 10 bases between. The chain's CDR3 is CSVVGADQYF. The CDR3 coding sequence is TGCAGCGTTGTGGGAGCGGACCAGTACTTC.

The rearrangement links TRBV7-6 to TRBJ2-7, with 9 nucleotides matching TRBD1. J was trimmed by 0 bases and V by 4 bases; bases with no gene match: 4. The CDR3 length is 15 residues. CDR1 and CDR2 from the germline V gene are SGHVS and FNYEAQ. The CDR3 sequence is CASSWTGDSSYEQYF. DNA of the CDR3: TGTGCCAGCAGCTGGACAGGGGACAGCTCCTACGAGCAGTACTTC.

The rearrangement uses TRBV7-2 and TRBJ2-4; D gene uncertain. V shed 3 bases and J shed 7 bases, with 10 bases lying between them. CDR3 length: 13 amino acids. Germline CDR1 reads SGHTA; CDR2 reads FQGNSA. CDR3 sequence (DNA): TGTGCCAGCAGCTTTGTGATGGGCAACATTCAGTACTTC. It codes for CASSFVMGNIQYF.

The chain employs TRBV27 and TRBJ2-1; a weak D match, TRBD2 (5 bases). The germline gives CDR1 MNHEY, CDR2 SMNVEV (reference sequence). The CDR3 extends over 15 amino acids. The germline V and J ends were trimmed by 4 bases and 7 bases, with 17 bases remaining between them. This CDR3 is CASSWYWTGENEQFF. CDR3 DNA: TGTGCCAGCAGTTGGTATTGGACTGGGGAAAATGAGCAGTTCTTC.

The J gene is TRBJ2-1, the V gene TRBV6-6; 10 bases are a match to TRBD2. The CDR3 has 13 residues. Germline lookup yields CDR1 MNHNY and CDR2 SVGAGI (reference sequence). Trimming took 5 bases from V and 9 from J; bases not matched to a gene: 4. The CDR3 coding sequence is TGTGCCAGCAGTCAGCGGGAGGGAAGTGAGCAGTTCTTC. Translation gives CASSQREGSEQFF.

This clonotype was observed at least ten times. V usage is TRBV7-8 and J usage is TRBJ2-7; the match to TRBD1 covers 8 bases. There are 13 residues in the CDR3. The J segment lost 4 bases and the V segment lost 6 bases, leaving 5 bases of the junction unmatched. The V gene's germline CDR1 is SGHVS and CDR2 FQNEAQ. Here the CDR3 DNA reads TGTGCCAGCAGGTCTGGACAGGGTTACGAGCAGTACTTC. It specifies CASRSGQGYEQYF.